The 27 T cell receptor beta chains below all came from one sample that was sequenced in a study of graft-versus-host responses after intestinal transplantation. The protocol was immunoSEQ multiplex PCR, while the TCRdb copy is restricted to in-frame clones and leaves out a portion. The sample includes about 40,000 clones, 90% to 95% seen only once; the top ten take less than 4.5%. The sequences come from PBMCs, collected less than 750 days after intestinal transplantation. These receptors were obtained from a human patient who received an intestinal transplant, so some T cells may come from the graft donor.

The chain is built from TRBV19 and TRBJ2-7; D might be TRBD1 (6 bases). Trimming shortened V by 5 bases and J by 0 bases, and 11 bases separated the two germline ends. The CDR3 has 14 residues. The germline gives CDR1 LNHDA, CDR2 SQIVND (reference sequence). The CDR3 DNA reads as TGTGCCAGTAGTCACAGGGACCGCTCCTACGAGCAGTACTTC. Encoded protein: CASSHRDRSYEQYF.

The V call is TRBV4-1, the J call TRBJ1-2; a weak D match, TRBD1 (5 bases). Germline V gene sequence: CDR1 MGHRA, CDR2 YSYEKL. CDR3 length: 13 residues. The V end was cut by 0 bases, the J end by 10 bases, with 12 bases between. Here the CDR3 DNA reads TGCGCCAGCAGCCAAGAGTCGGGGGTGGACTACACCTTC. Protein product: CASSQESGVDYTF.

J is TRBJ1-2 and V is TRBV6-5; no firm D call. Germline assignment: CDR1 MNHEY and CDR2 SVGAGI. The CDR3 length is 13 residues. The germline V and J ends were trimmed by 8 bases and 9 bases, with 19 bases remaining between them. The CDR3 coding sequence is TGTGCCAGCCTTTCCGGGCCTTTGGAAAGCTACACCTTC. It codes for CASLSGPLESYTF.

V usage is TRBV16 and J usage is TRBJ2-6, with 7 bases matching TRBD1. The CDR3 is 16 residues long. J was trimmed by 4 bases and V by 4 bases; bases with no gene match: 7. CDR1 KGHSY and CDR2 FQNENV come from the germline V gene. This CDR3 is CASSPEDRAGANVLTF. The CDR3 DNA is TGTGCCAGCAGCCCCGAAGACAGGGCGGGGGCCAACGTCCTGACTTTC. The whole variable domain, remainder taken from reference TRBV16 and TRBJ2-6, is GEEVAQTPKHLVRGEGQKAKLYCAPIKGHSYVFWYQQVLKNEFKFLISFQNENVFDETGMPKERFSAKCLPNSPCSLEIQATKLEDSAVYFCASSPEDRAGANVLTFGAGSRLTVL.

The chain links TRBV21-1 to TRBJ2-7. TRBV21-1 is a pseudogene locus. The CDR3 has 14 residues. The CDR3 sequence: CASTFRDPGYEQYF. CDR3 bases: TGTGCCAGCACCTTCCGGGACCCGGGGTACGAGCAGTACTTC.

The chain employs TRBV5-4 and TRBJ1-1, with D hard to call. CDR1 SGHNT and CDR2 YYREEE come from the germline V gene (reference sequence). This CDR3 spans 11 amino acids. Trimming removed 2 bases from V and 8 bases from J, with 7 bases in between. CDR3 coding DNA: TGTGCCAGCAGCTTTGGGTCCGAAGCTTTCTTT. Encoded protein: CASSFGSEAFF. The entire variable domain, with the rest obtained from reference TRBV5-4 and TRBJ1-1, is as follows: ETGVTQSPTHLIKTRGQQVTLRCSSQSGHNTVSWYQQALGQGPQFIFQYYREEENGRGNFPPRFSGLQFPNYSSELNVNALELDDSALYLCASSFGSEAFFGQGTRLTVV.

The chain is built from TRBV15 and TRBJ1-4, with D perhaps matching TRBD1 (5 bases). CDR1 and CDR2 from the germline V gene are LNHNV and YYDKDF (reference sequence). V dropped 0 bases and J dropped 8 bases, with 13 bases sitting between them. This CDR3 has 15 amino acids. The CDR3 coding sequence is TGTGCCACCAGCAGAGATAGGACACTTGGGGAAAAACTGTTTTTT. This sequence encodes CATSRDRTLGEKLFF.

The CDR3 sequence: CASSLPAGGTDTQYF. The CDR3 DNA reads TGTGCCAGCAGCTTGCCAGCGGGGGGTACAGATACGCAGTATTTT. The chain employs TRBV5-4 and TRBJ2-3; 9 bases align to TRBD2. This CDR3 contains 15 residues. Germline CDR1 SGHNT, CDR2 YYREEE (reference sequence). With 1 base clipped from V and 3 bases from J, the junction kept 3 bases outside the gene matches.

This rearrangement joins TRBV5-1 to TRBJ2-5, with TRBD1 matching 7 bases. V trimming: 4 bases; J trimming: 1 base; junction bases outside the gene matches: 13. CDR1 SGHRS and CDR2 YFSETQ come from the germline V gene. CDR3 size: 17 residues. The chain's CDR3 is CASSPGQGGPLQETQYF. CDR3 bases: TGCGCCAGCAGCCCCGGCCAAGGGGGCCCCCTCCAAGAGACCCAGTACTTC.

J is TRBJ1-2 and V is TRBV7-9, with TRBD1 matching 10 bases. V gave up 4 bases and J gave up 2 bases; unmatched junction bases: 1. CDR1 and CDR2 from the germline V gene are SEHNR and FQNEAQ (reference sequence). CDR3 length equals 14 residues. CDR3 coding DNA: TGTGCCAGCAGCTCGGGACAGGGGAACTATGGCTACACCTTC. This codes for CASSSGQGNYGYTF.

The V gene is TRBV11-1, the J gene TRBJ2-1; 7 nucleotides align to TRBD1. The trim removed 11 bases at V and 8 bases at J, leaving 15 bases unmatched. This CDR3 has 14 amino acids. Germline CDR1 and CDR2: SGHAT and FQDESV (reference sequence). CDR3 in DNA: TGTGCCTGCTCAAATCGAGACAGGGTCGATGAGCAGTTCTTC. This encodes CACSNRDRVDEQFF.

The chain links TRBV28 to TRBJ1-6, with a weak D call TRBD1 (5 bases). The V end lost 6 bases, the J end lost 7 bases, and 16 bases lay between the germline ends. Germline V gene sequence: CDR1 MDHEN, CDR2 SYDVKM. CDR3 length equals 15 residues. CDR3: CASSRGGPGNSPLHF. CDR3 nucleotide sequence: TGTGCCAGCAGCCGCGGCGGGCCAGGGAATTCACCCCTCCACTTT.

This chain links TRBV6-5 with TRBJ2-7; no firm D call. The V gene lost 5 bases and the J gene lost 2 bases, with 13 bases spanning the gap. This CDR3 has 14 residues. Germline V gives CDR1 MNHEY, CDR2 SVGAGI. The CDR3 spells CASSQASIPYEQYF. CDR3 bases: TGTGCCAGCAGTCAGGCGTCTATCCCCTACGAGCAGTACTTC.

This clone has just one count. The chain uses TRBV27 and TRBJ2-2, with 9 bases matching TRBD1. The CDR3 totals 13 residues. The V segment lost 8 bases and the J segment 6 bases; nucleotides outside the gene matches: 4. Germline CDR1 MNHEY, CDR2 SMNVEV (reference sequence). The CDR3 reads CASGQGLSGELFF. The CDR3 DNA is TGTGCCAGCGGACAGGGGTTGTCCGGGGAGCTGTTTTTT.

CDR3 bases: TGTGCCAGCAGCTTAGTTGGGCCCCGCCACGAGCAGTACTTC. As protein: CASSLVGPRHEQYF. The chain is built from TRBV11-2 and TRBJ2-7; D uncertain. CDR3 size: 14 residues. V was cut by 1 base and J by 5 bases, with 12 bases left in between. Germline V CDR1 and CDR2: SGHAT, FQNNGV.

J is TRBJ1-6 and V is TRBV5-4; a weak D match, TRBD1 (6 bases). CDR3 length: 16 amino acids. CDR1 and CDR2 (germline): SGHNT, YYREEE (reference sequence). The ends were cut back, 4 bases at V and 0 bases at J, with 11 bases in the middle. The CDR3 loop reads CASSLQTGSYNSPLHF. Here the CDR3 DNA reads TGTGCCAGCAGCCTACAGACAGGCTCCTATAATTCACCCCTCCACTTT.

V is TRBV18 and J is TRBJ2-1, with a weak D call TRBD2 (5 bases). This CDR3 comprises 13 residues. Germline V lookup: CDR1 KGHSH, CDR2 LQKENI. V lost 5 bases to trimming and J lost 5 bases, with 10 bases between them. Here the CDR3 DNA reads TGTGCCAGCTCAGATGGAGGCCACAATGAGCAGTTCTTC. Translation: CASSDGGHNEQFF. The whole variable domain, filled in from reference TRBV18 and TRBJ2-1, reads NAGVMQNPRHLVRRRGQEARLRCSPMKGHSHVYWYRQLPEEGLKFMVYLQKENIIDESGMPKERFSAEFPKEGPSILRIQQVVRGDSAAYFCASSDGGHNEQFFGPGTRLTVL.

This chain joins TRBV11-3 and TRBJ2-7, with D unclear. This CDR3 has 14 residues. Germline CDR1 is SGHNT and CDR2 is YENEEA. V lost 1 base, J lost 4 bases, and 11 bases lay in between. In nucleotides, the CDR3 is TGTGCCAGCAGCTTAGTAATGGAGCAATACGAGCAGTACTTC. Amino acids: CASSLVMEQYEQYF.

The CDR3 region is CASSGTGDPRYNEQFF. The DNA of the CDR3 is TGTGCCAGCAGCGGGACAGGGGACCCGAGATACAATGAGCAGTTCTTC. The V gene is TRBV5-4, the J gene TRBJ2-1; 10 nucleotides match TRBD1. This CDR3 contains 16 residues. CDR1 and CDR2 (germline): SGHNT, YYREEE (reference sequence). V dropped 4 bases and J dropped 4; count of bases not matched to a gene: 8.

J is TRBJ1-1 and V is TRBV5-1, with TRBD1 identical over 7 bases. Germline V gene lookup returns CDR1 SGHRS and CDR2 YFSETQ. With 0 bases clipped from V and 0 bases from J, the junction kept 5 bases outside the gene matches. The CDR3 loop spans 16 amino acids. The CDR3 nucleotides read TGCGCCAGCAGCTTGGGTACAGGGGCTATGAACACTGAAGCTTTCTTT. Amino acids: CASSLGTGAMNTEAFF.

V gene TRBV19 combines with J gene TRBJ1-4; TRBD1 matches at 9 bases. CDR3 length: 14 residues. The V gene end was trimmed by 5 bases and the J gene end by 5 bases; junction bases not matched to a gene: 3. Per the germline V gene, CDR1 is LNHDA and CDR2 is SQIVND (reference sequence). CDR3 coding DNA: TGTGCCAGTAGTCAAGGGACAGGGAATGAAAAACTGTTTTTT. Protein: CASSQGTGNEKLFF. Based on the CDR3 plus reference TRBV19 and TRBJ1-4, the full variable domain is DGGITQSPKYLFRKEGQNVTLSCEQNLNHDAMYWYRQDPGQGLRLIYYSQIVNDFQKGDIAEGYSVSREKKESFPLTVTSAQKNPTAFYLCASSQGTGNEKLFFGSGTQLSVL.

The gene calls are TRBV6-8 and TRBJ1-3; maybe TRBD1 (6 bases). Trimming shortened V by 6 bases and J by 2 bases, and 8 bases separated the two germline ends. Germline assignment: CDR1 MNHGY and CDR2 SAAAGT. The CDR3 spans 13 residues. This CDR3 is CASSRDTGNTIYF. CDR3 DNA: TGTGCCAGCAGCCGGGACACTGGAAACACCATATATTTT.

The chain is built from TRBV28 and TRBJ1-3, with D unclear. Trimming cost V 6 bases and J 4 bases, with 22 bases left between them. CDR3 length: 17 amino acids. Germline lookup yields CDR1 MDHEN and CDR2 SYDVKM. The CDR3, as DNA: TGTGCCAGCAGGCCCGCAGGATCGCTCTACGTGGGAAACACCATATATTTT. Protein sequence: CASRPAGSLYVGNTIYF.

The rearrangement uses TRBV7-6 and TRBJ2-5; D perhaps matches TRBD1 (5 bases). This CDR3 is built from 16 residues. V shed 1 base and J shed 2 bases, with 14 bases lying between them. Germline lookup yields CDR1 SGHVS and CDR2 FNYEAQ. CDR3: CASSLGVRGAQETQYF. The CDR3 DNA follows: TGTGCCAGCAGCTTAGGTGTAAGGGGTGCTCAAGAGACCCAGTACTTC.

V gene TRBV28 combines with J gene TRBJ2-3; 8 nucleotides align to TRBD1. V trimming: 5 bases; J trimming: 1 base; junction bases outside the gene matches: 5. Germline CDR1 is MDHEN and CDR2 is SYDVKM. The CDR3 has 15 amino acids. The CDR3 coding sequence is TGTGCCAGCAGTCCCATGACAGGGGGCACAGATACGCAGTATTTT. It encodes CASSPMTGGTDTQYF.

The chain uses TRBV6-5 and TRBJ1-2, with 7 bases aligning to TRBD1. V shed 0 bases and J 7 bases; nucleotides not matched to a gene: 8. In germline, CDR1 is MNHEY, CDR2 SVGAGI. The CDR3 covers 15 residues. The CDR3 DNA follows: TGTGCCAGCAGTTACTCGCGAACAGGGGTTGTTGGCTACACCTTC. It yields the protein CASSYSRTGVVGYTF.

The chain carries TRBV2 and TRBJ1-6; D may be TRBD1 (6 bases). V dropped 9 bases and J dropped 6 bases, with 12 bases sitting between them. The CDR3 has 13 residues. CDR1 and CDR2 (germline): SNHLY, FYNNEI. CDR3 nucleotides: TGTGCCAGGTCAGGACAGTCTAATTCACCCCTCCACTTT. Protein: CARSGQSNSPLHF.